The next 28 T cell receptor beta chains were all read from a single sample in a study of HIV-infected patients and healthy controls. Each CDR3 protein is one row after TCRdb ran MiXCR on the 5' RACE reads. The sample yields about 70,000 distinct CDR3 sequences, about 16% seen once. The sequenced material came from CD4+ T cells from blood. These receptor sequences come from a human donor in good health.

The rearrangement links TRBV15 to TRBJ1-5, with D perhaps TRBD1 (6 bases). Germline loops: CDR1 LNHNV, CDR2 YYDKDF (reference sequence). The CDR3 contains 14 residues. V dropped 5 bases and J dropped 6 bases, with 14 bases sitting between them. Written as DNA, the CDR3 is TGTGCCACCAGCGTGTCAGGGGCCGTTCAGCCCCAGCATTTT. This translates into CATSVSGAVQPQHF.

The V call is TRBV20-1, the J call TRBJ1-1; the D gene is possibly TRBD1 (5 bases). With 6 bases removed from V and 0 bases from J, the gap between germline ends came to 11 bases. The germline gives CDR1 DFQATT, CDR2 SNEGSKA (reference sequence). There are 13 residues in the CDR3. CDR3 residues: CSARQTMNTEAFF. The CDR3 nucleotides read TGCAGTGCAAGACAGACCATGAACACTGAAGCTTTCTTT.

CDR3 region: CASRSRLNTEAFF. CDR3 nucleotide sequence: TGTGCCAGCAGATCAAGACTGAACACTGAAGCTTTCTTT. This chain uses TRBV6-2 or TRBV6-3 with TRBJ1-1; D not certain. Trimming took off 6 bases at V and 0 bases at J, with 8 bases between the two ends. Germline CDR1 reads MNHEY; CDR2 reads SVGEGT. The CDR3 extends over 13 amino acids.

This clonotype has a count of ten or more. The chain is built from TRBV12-5 and TRBJ2-7; D uncertain. The germline gives CDR1 LGHNT, CDR2 FRNRAP. The CDR3 extends over 14 amino acids. The V gene lost 7 bases and the J gene lost 6 bases, with 19 bases spanning the gap. As DNA, the CDR3 is TGTGCTAGTGCCCCGGCAGGCTCGATTGGCGAGCAGTACTTC. This encodes CASAPAGSIGEQYF.

In this sample, this clonotype turned up a few times. This chain uses TRBV9 with TRBJ2-7; 10 bases map to TRBD1. V shed 0 bases and J 3 bases; nucleotides not matched to a gene: 3. Germline V CDR1 and CDR2: SGDLS, YYNGEE. The CDR3 has 15 residues. This CDR3 reads CASSVGGQGFYEQYF. The CDR3, as DNA: TGTGCCAGCAGCGTAGGGGGACAGGGGTTCTACGAGCAGTACTTC.

In this sample, this clonotype turned up a few times. V and J are TRBV6-6 and TRBJ1-6, with a weak D call TRBD1 (6 bases). This CDR3 is 12 amino acids long. The germline V gene has CDR1 MNHNY and CDR2 SVGAGI (reference sequence). The V end was cut by 10 bases, the J end by 10 bases, with 14 bases between. The DNA of the CDR3 is TGTGCCATCGCCGAGGGGGAATCACCCCTCCACTTT. Its translation: CAIAEGESPLHF.

This chain links TRBV20-1 with TRBJ2-7; the match to TRBD2 covers 8 bases. Per germline, CDR1 DFQATT and CDR2 SNEGSKA (reference sequence). V lost 6 bases and J lost 6; bases outside the gene matches: 16. CDR3 length: 15 residues. The CDR3 region is CSAGRSLRAGGEQYF. In DNA form, the CDR3 reads TGCAGTGCCGGAAGGTCCCTCAGGGCGGGGGGCGAGCAGTACTTC.

The chain employs TRBV11-2 and TRBJ1-4; 7 nucleotides agree with TRBD1. Germline lookup yields CDR1 SGHAT and CDR2 FQNNGV. The CDR3 has 13 amino acids. V lost 4 bases, J lost 10 bases, and 6 bases stayed unmatched. The CDR3 DNA sequence: TGTGCCAGCAGCTCCTCCAGGGGGGTAAAACTGTTTTTT. Translation: CASSSSRGVKLFF.

This rearrangement joins TRBV7-9 to TRBJ1-5; 7 bases map to TRBD1. V lost 3 bases, J lost 9 bases, and 5 bases stayed unmatched. The CDR3 totals 13 residues. CDR1 and CDR2 (germline): SEHNR, FQNEAQ (reference sequence). In nucleotides, the CDR3 is TGTGCCAGCAGCTTCGAGGGGGCTGGGCCCCAGCATTTT. Translation: CASSFEGAGPQHF.

At least ten counts were recorded for this clonotype. The chain couples TRBV6-5 to TRBJ2-7, with 7 bases matching TRBD2. The CDR3 runs to 16 residues. Trimming took 5 bases from V and 8 from J; bases not matched to a gene: 18. Germline assignment: CDR1 MNHEY and CDR2 SVGAGI. CDR3 loop: CASSPGVQAGNRQQYF. DNA of the CDR3: TGTGCCAGCAGTCCCGGGGTGCAAGCGGGAAACCGACAGCAGTACTTC.

This clonotype came up many times. One end of the junction does not line up with germline, which may come from a read error. CDR3 coding DNA: TGCAGCATGACTTGGGGATCCTCCTTCAATGAGCAGTTCTTC. Its protein product is CSMTWGSSFNEQFF. The chain is built from TRBV29-1 and TRBJ2-1; D not certain. Germline CDR1 SQVTM, CDR2 ANQGSEA. CDR3 length equals 14 residues.

The chain couples TRBV12-3 or TRBV12-4 to TRBJ1-5; a weak D match, TRBD1 (5 bases). CDR3 length: 13 residues. Trimming removed 3 bases at V and 7 bases at J, with 10 bases between. The CDR3 DNA follows: TGTGCCAGCAGTTTTTCTCAGGGCCAGCCCCAGCATTTT. Its protein product is CASSFSQGQPQHF.

Comments on this clonotype: Compared with germline, one end of the junction differs, possibly owing to a read error. This chain uses TRBV3-1 with TRBJ1-2, with D maybe TRBD1 (6 bases). CDR1 and CDR2 from the germline V gene are LGHDT and YNNKEL (reference sequence). The CDR3 runs 13 residues. Here the CDR3 DNA reads TGTGCCAGCAGCCTAAGGACAGTCTATGGCTACACCTTT. Translation: CASSLRTVYGYTF.

The table lists this clonotype with a few counts. The chain couples TRBV19 to TRBJ1-4; TRBD1 aligns across 10 bases. Germline V lookup: CDR1 LNHDA, CDR2 SQIVND (reference sequence). The CDR3 spans 15 residues. After removal of 3 bases from V and 7 bases from J, the junction contained 5 bases not matched to a gene. Written as DNA, the CDR3 is TGTGCCAGTAGTATCACCGGGACAGGGGTTGAAAAACTGTTTTTT. Protein sequence: CASSITGTGVEKLFF.

This clonotype was recorded a few times. V gene TRBV11-2 combines with J gene TRBJ1-1; D not resolved. The germline CDR1 and CDR2 sequences are SGHAT and FQNNGV. The CDR3 consists of 15 residues. V was pared by 4 bases and J by 1 base, with 13 bases between. The CDR3 protein is CASSWRITSNTEAFF. The CDR3 nucleotides read TGTGCCAGCAGCTGGAGGATCACCTCGAACACTGAAGCTTTCTTT.

In its sample, this clonotype was seen a few times. The chain has TRBV12-3 or TRBV12-4 and TRBJ2-7; possibly TRBD1 for D (7 bases). The V end lost 2 bases, the J end lost 5 bases, and 13 bases lay between the germline ends. The CDR3 contains 14 residues. The CDR3 bases are TGTGCCAGCAGTTTACGACAGGGCGGGAACGAGCAGTACTTC. Amino acids: CASSLRQGGNEQYF.

The chain uses TRBV11-2 and TRBJ2-1; D is ambiguous. Germline V lookup: CDR1 SGHAT, CDR2 FQNNGV. The CDR3 loop spans 13 amino acids. Trimming removed 2 bases from V and 4 bases from J, with 6 bases in between. For the CDR3, the DNA is TGTGCCAGCAGCTTACGGATGTACAATGAGCAGTTCTTC. Translation gives CASSLRMYNEQFF.

This clonotype was observed a few times. The chain has TRBV18 and TRBJ2-1; 13 bases map to TRBD2. The CDR3 runs 15 residues. CDR1 KGHSH and CDR2 LQKENI come from the germline V gene. Germline trimming cut 8 bases from V and 5 bases from J; bases unmatched to any gene: 6. The DNA of the CDR3 is TGTGCCAGCCGTCGACTAGCGGGAGGTGACAATGAGCAGTTCTTC. Amino acids: CASRRLAGGDNEQFF.

This clonotype was recorded at least ten times. The genes are TRBV24-1 and TRBJ2-1; the match to TRBD2 covers 12 bases. The CDR3 runs to 15 residues. V lost 9 bases and J lost 6; bases outside the gene matches: 8. The germline gives CDR1 KGHDR, CDR2 SFDVKD. The CDR3: CATGRLAGESNEQFF. CDR3 bases: TGTGCCACCGGGAGACTAGCGGGAGAGTCCAATGAGCAGTTCTTC.

The J gene is TRBJ1-2, the V gene TRBV12-3 or TRBV12-4, with D possibly TRBD1 on 6 matching bases. The CDR3 loop spans 16 amino acids. V lost 6 bases to trimming and J lost 5 bases, with 22 bases between them. The CDR3 spells CASSSTSSGAPYGYTF. The CDR3 coding sequence is TGTGCCAGCAGCTCCACCTCCTCGGGGGCCCCTTATGGCTACACCTTC.

The CDR3 spells CASSDRAGGTYEQYF. The DNA for the CDR3 is TGTGCCAGCAGTGACAGAGCGGGAGGGACCTACGAGCAGTACTTC. This chain connects TRBV6-6 to TRBJ2-7; 10 bases align to TRBD2. Germline CDR1 is MNHNY and CDR2 is SVGAGI (reference sequence). The CDR3 is 15 amino acids. V trimming: 5 bases; J trimming: 2 bases; junction bases outside the gene matches: 6.

The chain uses TRBV7-8 and TRBJ2-5; no clear D. Germline CDR1 SGHVS, CDR2 FQNEAQ. This CDR3 is 12 amino acids long. The V end lost 2 bases, the J end lost 4 bases, and 5 bases lay between the germline ends. CDR3 region: CASSLRVETQYF. Written as DNA, the CDR3 is TGTGCCAGCAGCTTACGTGTAGAGACCCAGTACTTC. The whole variable domain, remainder taken from reference TRBV7-8 and TRBJ2-5, is GAGVSQSPRYKVAKRGQDVALRCDPISGHVSLFWYQQALGQGPEFLTYFQNEAQLDKSGLPSDRFFAERPEGSVSTLKIQRTQQEDSAVYLCASSLRVETQYFGPGTRLLVL.

This clonotype was seen more than once but under ten times. This CDR3 reads CASSQVSGGPIEQFF. The DNA of the CDR3 is TGCGCCAGCAGCCAAGTTTCGGGAGGGCCCATTGAGCAGTTCTTC. V usage is TRBV4-3 and J usage is TRBJ2-1; 8 nucleotides match TRBD2. Germline CDR1 is LGHNA and CDR2 is YSLEER. This CDR3 is 15 amino acids long. With V trimmed by 1 base and J by 9 bases, 8 bases remained unmatched.

This clonotype was observed a few times. The rearrangement uses TRBV4-3 and TRBJ2-7, with 9 bases that match TRBD1. This CDR3 is built from 15 residues. Germline V gene data show CDR1 as LGHNA and CDR2 as YSLEER. The junction had 7 bases not matched to a gene; V was cut back by 1 base and J by 6 bases. The CDR3, as DNA: TGCGCCAGCAGCCAAGTGTATACAGGGGGCCGCGAGCAGTACTTC. Its protein product is CASSQVYTGGREQYF.

This clonotype has a handful of counts. This chain connects TRBV29-1 to TRBJ2-7; possibly TRBD2 for D (7 bases). V lost 6 bases and J 3 bases, leaving 9 bases between the germline ends. The germline gives CDR1 SQVTM, CDR2 ANQGSEA. The CDR3 runs to 11 residues. In DNA form, the CDR3 reads TGCAGCGTGGGAGGGGGCTACGAGCAGTACTTC. Its translation: CSVGGGYEQYF.

Only a few counts were recorded for this clonotype. J is TRBJ1-1 and V is TRBV6-2 or TRBV6-3, with D possibly being TRBD1 (5 bases). CDR1 is MNHEY, CDR2 SVGEGT, per germline. The CDR3 sequence is 15 residues long. Between the trimmed V and J ends, which lost 5 bases and 4 bases, there was a span of 17 bases. CDR3 sequence reads: CASSQAQGRLTEAFF. DNA for the CDR3: TGTGCCAGCAGTCAAGCCCAGGGTCGGCTCACTGAAGCTTTCTTT.

V is TRBV6-6 and J is TRBJ2-1; 9 bases fit TRBD2. This CDR3 is built from 16 residues. Trimming took 6 bases from V and 9 from J; bases not matched to a gene: 15. Germline CDR1 and CDR2: MNHNY and SVGAGI (reference sequence). CDR3 residues: CASSSGGLAGRGEQFF. The CDR3 nucleotides read TGTGCCAGCAGCTCAGGAGGGCTAGCGGGACGGGGTGAGCAGTTCTTC.

This clonotype turned up a few times. This chain uses TRBV19 with TRBJ2-6; TRBD1 aligns across 7 bases. V was pared by 9 bases and J by 0 bases, with 5 bases of the junction left unmatched. The germline CDR1 and CDR2 sequences are LNHDA and SQIVND (reference sequence). This CDR3 spans 15 amino acids. CDR3 coding DNA: TGTGCCAGCTCGACAGGGTCCTCTGGGGCCAACGTCCTGACTTTC. It encodes CASSTGSSGANVLTF.